These 5 T cell receptor beta chains originate from one sample sequenced in a study of shared T cell receptors in the human thymus. The assay was immunoSEQ multiplex PCR, and TCRdb's table has in-frame clones only and misses some. The repertoire consists of hundreds of thousands of clones, with about 87% occurring once and the leading ten covering 0.0094%. These data are also associated with another study on human thymus T cells.

Sequencing was carried out using thymocytes. Every receptor here comes from a boy younger than two with a congenital heart defect.

The rearrangement links TRBV11-2 to TRBJ1-6, with D tentatively TRBD1 (6 bases). The CDR3 is 17 amino acids. Trimming stripped 5 bases from V and 6 bases from J, with 20 bases between. Germline V lookup: CDR1 SGHAT, CDR2 FQNNGV. CDR3 sequence: CASSTGQLRWTNSPLHF. As DNA, the CDR3 is TGTGCCAGCAGCACCGGACAGCTGCGATGGACTAATTCACCCCTCCACTTT.

The chain combines TRBV10-1 with TRBJ2-7; TRBD2 aligns across 10 bases. CDR1 and CDR2 from the germline V gene are WNHNN and SYGVQD (reference sequence). This CDR3 contains 18 residues. The V and J ends lost 3 bases and 0 bases, in that order; junction bases with no gene match: 11. CDR3: CASSDGRLAGASSYEQYF. The CDR3 nucleotides are TGCGCCAGCAGTGATGGGCGCCTAGCGGGAGCGAGCTCCTACGAGCAGTACTTC.

Only one count was recorded for this clone. The chain carries TRBV7-2 and TRBJ1-3; 7 bases match TRBD1. This CDR3 spans 16 amino acids. The V and J ends lost 4 bases and 1 base, in that order; junction bases with no gene match: 7. Per germline, CDR1 SGHTA and CDR2 FQGNSA. The CDR3 loop is CASSSFPGQSGNTIYF. CDR3 DNA: TGTGCCAGCAGCTCGTTTCCGGGACAGTCTGGAAACACCATATATTTT.

The V call is TRBV18, the J call TRBJ2-3, with a tentative D call TRBD1 (7 bases). Trimming removed 2 bases from V and 6 bases from J, with 18 bases in between. There are 16 residues in the CDR3. The germline gives CDR1 KGHSH, CDR2 LQKENI. The CDR3 DNA follows: TGTGCCAGCTCACCAGCGGGACAGTTGATGGCGGATACGCAGTATTTT. Protein: CASSPAGQLMADTQYF.

This clone was counted once. The chain employs TRBV13 and TRBJ2-1; 8 nucleotides agree with TRBD1. J gave up 7 bases and V 1 base, and 6 bases lay outside the gene matches. The CDR3 contains 15 residues. Germline V gene data show CDR1 as PRHDT and CDR2 as FYEKMQ (reference sequence). The CDR3 spells CASSLDRGTINEQFF. CDR3 nucleotide sequence: TGTGCCAGCAGCTTAGACAGGGGGACCATTAATGAGCAGTTCTTC.